One T cell receptor beta chain is described in this entry. The antigen is undetermined. V was pared by 1 base and J by 11 bases, with 16 bases of the junction left unmatched. The germline V gene has CDR1 MNHNS and CDR2 SASEGT. This CDR3 has 16 amino acids. The data are from a study of shared clonotypes between healthy human individuals. Study-wide findings and caveats: Clonotype sharing among donors was expected to depend on sequencing depth.

Source study methods: Filtering differed since immunoSEQ provided only junctions, with no quality scores. The assay was immunoSEQ multiplex PCR, and TCRdb's table has in-frame clones only and misses some. D and trimming were read from the DNA, whereas the V and J calls and clone size are those reported in that table. The table has about 510,000 clones, 70% to 80% seen once. Caucasian adults residing in Nashville, Tennessee made up all the donors. The chain combines TRBV6-1 with TRBJ2-7; 8 positions match TRBD1. This sequence originates from a woman aged 35 to 49 in good health. Some clones in this sample may be carry-over from other donors' samples. Source material: PBMCs. The CDR3 is CASSEEGGQGLFREYF. CDR3 in DNA: TGTGCCAGCAGTGAAGAGGGAGGACAGGGTCTTTTTAGGGAGTACTTC.